This is a list of T cell receptor beta chains from one sample in a study of beta chain features in type 1 diabetes. TCRdb keeps only in-frame clones here, not all; method: immunoSEQ multiplex PCR. This sample yields roughly 160,000 clones, of which approximately 8.1% are seen a single time; approximately 0.93% belongs to the top ten. Sequenced sample: central memory CD4+ T cells from blood. The receptor set was obtained from a woman in her 40s with type 1 diabetes. Both conserved end residues are part of each CDR3. The D gene is left open where the match is weak. Clone size is shown for a subset of rows, as once, few, many or a class of expanded clone.

D: TRBD1
V: TRBV7-2
J: TRBJ1-2
size: -
DNA: TGTGCCAGCAGCCCCCGACAGGGAAACTATGGCTACACCTTC
CDR3: CASSPRQGNYGYTF

D: -
V: TRBV29-1
J: TRBJ2-1
size: -
DNA: TGCAGCGTTGAACCAGGGATCTCCTACAATGAGCAGTTCTTC
CDR3: CSVEPGISYNEQFF

D: TRBD1
V: TRBV19
J: TRBJ2-5
size: few
DNA: TGTGCCAGTAGTTCCCGACAGGGGGGGACTCTCAGGACCCAGTACTTC
CDR3: CASSSRQGGTLRTQYF

D: -
V: TRBV27
J: TRBJ2-6
size: -
DNA: TGTGCCAGCAGTCCCCTGGAGGGGCGCTCTGGGGCCAACGTCCTGACTTTC
CDR3: CASSPLEGRSGANVLTF

D: TRBD1
V: TRBV13
J: TRBJ2-7
size: -
DNA: TGTGCCAGCAGCACCAGACAGGGGGCGGGGGAGCAGTACTTC
CDR3: CASSTRQGAGEQYF

D: -
V: TRBV25-1
J: TRBJ2-7
size: -
DNA: TGTGCCAGCAGTGAACCGGGACAATGGGCCGAGCAGTACTTC
CDR3: CASSEPGQWAEQYF

D: TRBD1
V: TRBV7-2
J: TRBJ2-1
size: few
DNA: TGTGCCAGCAGCCCGGGACAGGGGCAGTTCTTC
CDR3: CASSPGQGQFF

D: TRBD2
V: TRBV6-6
J: TRBJ2-1
size: few
DNA: TGTGCCAGCAGTTACCGAGGGACTAGCGGGAGGGATGAGCAGTTCTTC
CDR3: CASSYRGTSGRDEQFF

D: -
V: TRBV14
J: TRBJ2-1
size: -
DNA: TGTGCCAGCAGCGACCGCCTATCTAGGTACAATGAGCAGTTCTTC
CDR3: CASSDRLSRYNEQFF

D: -
V: TRBV27
J: TRBJ2-7
size: few
DNA: TGTGCCAGCAGCCTAAAGGGGGTCTACGAGCAGTACTTC
CDR3: CASSLKGVYEQYF

D: -
V: TRBV5-4
J: TRBJ1-2
size: -
DNA: TGTGCCACCGGCGGCCTCGACTATGGCTACACCTTC
CDR3: CATGGLDYGYTF

D: TRBD2
V: TRBV29-1
J: TRBJ2-1
size: few
DNA: TGCAGCGTTGAAGGAGGAATCGGACTAGCGGGAGGGAGGAACAATGAGCAGTTCTTC
CDR3: CSVEGGIGLAGGRNNEQFF

D: -
V: TRBV7-9
J: TRBJ2-3
size: -
DNA: TGTGCCAGCAGCGCCGGGGTTCCCCCCGATACGCAGTATTTT
CDR3: CASSAGVPPDTQYF

D: -
V: TRBV9
J: TRBJ1-2
size: few
DNA: TGTGCCAGCAGCGTAGGGACGACCTACGGGGGAAACTATGGCTACACCTTC
CDR3: CASSVGTTYGGNYGYTF

D: -
V: TRBV27
J: TRBJ1-5
size: few
DNA: TGTGCCAGCAGTGGGGAAGGGACAACCAGCAATCAGCCCCAGCATTTT
CDR3: CASSGEGTTSNQPQHF

D: -
V: TRBV5-1
J: TRBJ1-1
size: -
DNA: TGCGCCAGCAGCTTGGCAGCGGTGAGCACTGAAGCTTTCTTT
CDR3: CASSLAAVSTEAFF

D: -
V: TRBV5-1
J: TRBJ1-4
size: -
DNA: TGCGCCAGCAGCGATCCGGGACTCGAGACGGGTGAAAAACTGTTTTTT
CDR3: CASSDPGLETGEKLFF

D: -
V: TRBV6-6
J: TRBJ1-2
size: few
DNA: TGTGCCAGCAGCCCCGACCTGGGAGTCTACACCTTC
CDR3: CASSPDLGVYTF

D: -
V: TRBV29-1
J: TRBJ1-1
size: -
DNA: TGCAGCGTTGATCAGGGAGGGTCATGGGCTTTCTTT
CDR3: CSVDQGGSWAFF

D: -
V: TRBV9
J: TRBJ1-1
size: few
DNA: TGTGCCAGCAGCGTGGGAACAGGGCCGACTGAAGCTTTCTTT
CDR3: CASSVGTGPTEAFF

D: -
V: TRBV11-2
J: TRBJ2-5
size: -
DNA: TGTGCCAGCAGCTTCGGCAGGGCAGAGACCCAGTACTTC
CDR3: CASSFGRAETQYF

D: -
V: TRBV28
J: TRBJ1-2
size: -
DNA: TGTGCCAGCAGTTGGGAAGGGGGAACCTATGGCTACACCTTC
CDR3: CASSWEGGTYGYTF

D: -
V: TRBV5-1
J: TRBJ1-1
size: few
DNA: TGCGCCAGCAGCTTGGGGGTTGTACTAGGGTCGAACACTGAAGCTTTCTTT
CDR3: CASSLGVVLGSNTEAFF

D: TRBD2
V: TRBV4-2
J: TRBJ2-3
size: -
DNA: TGTGCCAGCAGCCAAGTCCGGAGGGAGGGCATAGATACGCAGTATTTT
CDR3: CASSQVRREGIDTQYF

D: -
V: TRBV5-4
J: TRBJ2-5
size: -
DNA: TGTGCCAGCAGCTCCTCACGGGGTGAAGAGACCCAGTACTTC
CDR3: CASSSSRGEETQYF

D: -
V: TRBV7-9
J: TRBJ2-2
size: few
DNA: TGTGCCAGCAGCTCCCCAGGATTCACCGGGGAGCTGTTTTTT
CDR3: CASSSPGFTGELFF

D: -
V: TRBV14
J: TRBJ1-1
size: -
DNA: TGTGCCAGCAGCCAAACCGGGAACACTGAAGCTTTCTTT
CDR3: CASSQTGNTEAFF

D: TRBD2
V: TRBV14
J: TRBJ2-7
size: few
DNA: TGTGCCAGCAGCCAGGCGGGAGGGAACGAGCAGTACTTC
CDR3: CASSQAGGNEQYF

D: -
V: TRBV5-1
J: TRBJ1-6
size: many
DNA: TGCGCCAGCAGCTTGGTGGCAGATAATTCACCCCTCCACTTT
CDR3: CASSLVADNSPLHF

D: -
V: TRBV6-5
J: TRBJ1-4
size: -
DNA: TGTGCCAGCAGTTACGGGGGCGAAAAACTGTTTTTT
CDR3: CASSYGGEKLFF

D: TRBD1
V: TRBV6-5
J: TRBJ2-1
size: -
DNA: TGTGCCAGCAGGCCCCGGGACAGGGGACGGAATGAGCAGTTCTTC
CDR3: CASRPRDRGRNEQFF

D: -
V: TRBV27
J: TRBJ2-5
size: -
DNA: TGTGCCAGCAGACTATCGTGGAGGGTCCAAGAGACCCAGTACTTC
CDR3: CASRLSWRVQETQYF

D: TRBD1
V: TRBV5-6
J: TRBJ2-4
size: -
DNA: TGTGCCAGCAGCCACCCGGGACAGAAAAACATTCAGTACTTC
CDR3: CASSHPGQKNIQYF

D: -
V: TRBV19
J: TRBJ1-1
size: -
DNA: TGTGCCAGTAGTTTGGGAGAGGGCAACACTGAAGCTTTCTTT
CDR3: CASSLGEGNTEAFF

D: TRBD2
V: TRBV10-3
J: TRBJ2-1
size: few
DNA: TGTGCCATCAGGGCTAGCGGAAACAATGAGCAGTTCTTC
CDR3: CAIRASGNNEQFF

D: TRBD2
V: TRBV19
J: TRBJ2-1
size: few
DNA: TGTGCCAGTAGTCCACTCGCGGCGGGGGGGTACAATGAGCAGTTCTTC
CDR3: CASSPLAAGGYNEQFF

D: -
V: TRBV15
J: TRBJ2-7
size: -
DNA: TGTGCCACCAGCCAGGGTTTAACTTACGAGCAGTACTTC
CDR3: CATSQGLTYEQYF

D: -
V: TRBV4-2
J: TRBJ2-1
size: few
DNA: TGTGCCAGCACTCCTAGCGCCAGCTCCTACAATGAGCAGTTCTTC
CDR3: CASTPSASSYNEQFF

D: TRBD2
V: TRBV7-2
J: TRBJ2-7
size: few
DNA: TGTGCCAGCAGCGGCGAGCGGGGAGGCTACGAGCAGTACTTC
CDR3: CASSGERGGYEQYF

D: -
V: TRBV25-1
J: TRBJ1-5
size: few
DNA: TGTGCCAGCAGTGGGGGGACGGGGGATAATCAGCCCCAGCATTTT
CDR3: CASSGGTGDNQPQHF

D: -
V: TRBV5-4
J: TRBJ2-3
size: few
DNA: TGTGCCAGCAGTCTCGTCGGGAGCACAGATACGCAGTATTTT
CDR3: CASSLVGSTDTQYF

D: TRBD2
V: TRBV28
J: TRBJ2-2
size: -
DNA: TGTGCCAGCAGTCCCCTAGCGGGGGGTTACACCGGGGAGCTGTTTTTT
CDR3: CASSPLAGGYTGELFF

D: -
V: TRBV28
J: TRBJ2-2
size: -
DNA: TGTGCCAGCACTGGGGGACACGCGGACGCCGGGGAGCTGTTTTTT
CDR3: CASTGGHADAGELFF

D: -
V: TRBV27
J: TRBJ2-2
size: -
DNA: TGTGCCAGCAGTCTTCACCAGGGGGAGCTGTTTTTT
CDR3: CASSLHQGELFF

D: TRBD1
V: TRBV27
J: TRBJ1-3
size: -
DNA: TGTGCCAGCAGGGACGGGACAGGCCCCTCTGGAAACACCATATATTTT
CDR3: CASRDGTGPSGNTIYF

D: TRBD2
V: TRBV4-3
J: TRBJ2-5
size: few
DNA: TGCGCCAGCAGCCAAGAAGGAGGGCGGGGGGTGTACCAAGAGACCCAGTACTTC
CDR3: CASSQEGGRGVYQETQYF

D: -
V: TRBV28
J: TRBJ2-3
size: few
DNA: TGTGCCAGCAGTCCGGACTACCTGGATACGCAGTATTTT
CDR3: CASSPDYLDTQYF

D: TRBD1
V: TRBV7-3
J: TRBJ2-7
size: few
DNA: TGTGCCAGCAGTTTCTCGACAGGGGGCAAGCAGTACTTC
CDR3: CASSFSTGGKQYF

D: TRBD2
V: TRBV7-9
J: TRBJ2-5
size: many
DNA: TGTGCCAGCAGCCCAGGGACTAGCGGGGACCAAGAGACCCAGTACTTC
CDR3: CASSPGTSGDQETQYF

D: -
V: TRBV11-3
J: TRBJ2-1
size: -
DNA: TGTGCCAGCAGCTCGCAGTGGTATGAGCAGTTCTTC
CDR3: CASSSQWYEQFF

D: TRBD1
V: TRBV6-1
J: TRBJ1-5
size: few
DNA: TGTGCCAGCAGTGAGCCGGGGACAGGGGGCGGTCAGCCCCAGCATTTT
CDR3: CASSEPGTGGGQPQHF

D: -
V: TRBV5-1
J: TRBJ2-1
size: few
DNA: TGCGCCAGCAGCTGGGGACATGGGCTAAACAATGAGCAGTTCTTC
CDR3: CASSWGHGLNNEQFF